The 8 T cell receptor beta chains below come from one sample, sequenced in a study of control samples from healthy donors and cancer patients. Sequenced by immunoSEQ multiplex PCR; TCRdb stores in-frame clones only, minus some. The listing contains some 180,000 clones. Material for sequencing was blood. Every receptor here comes from a woman aged 30 to 39 in good health.

The V gene is TRBV7-6, the J gene TRBJ2-5; no clear D gene. CDR1 SGHVS and CDR2 FNYEAQ come from the germline V gene. The CDR3 sequence is 19 residues long. V gave up 2 bases and J gave up 5 bases, with 27 bases separating them. The CDR3 spells CASSLRARAEPRPMETQYF. For the CDR3, the DNA is TGTGCCAGCAGCTTAAGGGCTAGGGCAGAGCCTCGGCCAATGGAGACCCAGTACTTC.

J is TRBJ1-1 and V is TRBV27; D perhaps matches TRBD1 (5 bases). The germline V and J ends were trimmed by 3 bases and 4 bases, with 9 bases remaining between them. In germline, CDR1 is MNHEY, CDR2 SMNVEV (reference sequence). The CDR3 length is 13 residues. DNA of the CDR3: TGTGCCAGCAGTTTGGGGCAGCTCACTGAAGCTTTCTTT. Its translation is CASSLGQLTEAFF.

The V gene is TRBV27, the J gene TRBJ2-3, with 8 nucleotides matching TRBD1. The V and J ends lost 2 bases and 4 bases, in that order; junction bases with no gene match: 8. From germline, CDR1 is MNHEY and CDR2 SMNVEV (reference sequence). This CDR3 has 16 amino acids. CDR3 region: CASSLGQTGVADTQYF. CDR3 coding DNA: TGTGCCAGCAGTTTAGGGCAGACAGGGGTCGCAGATACGCAGTATTTT.

The chain is built from TRBV28 and TRBJ2-7, with TRBD1 matching over 10 bases. CDR1 is MDHEN and CDR2 is SYDVKM in the germline V gene. The CDR3 is 16 amino acids. The J segment lost 0 bases and the V segment lost 0 bases, leaving 2 bases of the junction unmatched. In DNA form, the CDR3 reads TGTGCCAGCAGTTTATGGGGACAGGGGAGCTCCTACGAGCAGTACTTC. Residues: CASSLWGQGSSYEQYF.

The chain has TRBV7-9 and TRBJ2-7; 7 bases line up with TRBD1. Germline values: CDR1 SEHNR, CDR2 FQNEAQ (reference sequence). J lost 1 base, V lost 5 bases, and 5 bases had no gene match. The CDR3 runs to 14 residues. In DNA, the CDR3 is TGTGCCAGCAGCCCAAAGACAGGGTCCTACGAGCAGTACTTC. It is translated as CASSPKTGSYEQYF.

J is TRBJ1-2 and V is TRBV5-1, with D uncertain. CDR3 length equals 15 residues. Germline CDR1 SGHRS, CDR2 YFSETQ. Trimming cost V 0 bases and J 4 bases, with 13 bases left between them. CDR3 bases: TGCGCCAGCAGCTTGGAGGCAGCCTCTATCTATGGCTACACCTTC. Translated, it gives CASSLEAASIYGYTF.

The V gene is TRBV5-1, the J gene TRBJ2-3, with D perhaps matching TRBD1 (6 bases). Germline-derived CDR1 and CDR2 are SGHRS and YFSETQ. Trimming pared 0 bases from V and 6 bases from J, leaving 8 bases between. The CDR3 spans 13 residues. The CDR3: CASSLGTGDTQYF. The DNA of the CDR3 is TGCGCCAGCAGCTTGGGAACAGGGGATACGCAGTATTTT.

This sequence joins TRBV2 and TRBJ1-2; no clear D gene. V dropped 7 bases and J dropped 3 bases, with 12 bases sitting between them. CDR1 SNHLY and CDR2 FYNNEI come from the germline V gene. This CDR3 region has 13 residues. Here the CDR3 DNA reads TGTGCCAGCATTTGGGCAGGAGACTATGGCTACACCTTC. It yields the protein CASIWAGDYGYTF.